A few counts support the clone carrying this TCR beta chain. TCRdb passed the 5' RACE reads through MiXCR, listing each CDR3 protein once. The sample consists of approximately 60,000 distinct CDR3 sequences, 28% of them appearing once. Germline V CDR1 and CDR2: SGHVS, FNYEAQ. The CDR3 consists of 14 residues. V was cut by 3 bases and J by 9 bases, with 15 bases left in between. What was sequenced was tumor-infiltrating memory CD4+ T cells sorted from the breast tumor. The subset was: memory CD4+ T cells, CD4+CD45RO+CD25-. The chain is built from TRBV7-6 and TRBJ2-1; D possibly corresponds to TRBD2 (6 bases). This clonotype was obtained from a female donor with breast cancer. DNA of the CDR3: TGTGCCAGCAGCTTTAAGGGATTCGGGGGTGAGCAGTTCTTC. Translating gives CASSFKGFGGEQFF.